The following is a TCR beta chain sequence with its context. Its antigen is undetermined. This record belongs to a study of cytomegalovirus exposure and HLA in healthy donors. Study-level background: Of 300 to 500 genotyped donors, more than 70% clustered with self-reported Caucasian donors. Study-wide results and limits: In vitro assays verified that a few CMV-associated chains recognized CMV antigens specifically. Rarity characterized most TCR sequences, yet some public TCRs appeared in many donors. Earlier analysis found most TCR beta V segments productive about 87% or about 30% of the time.

Germline V gene sequence: CDR1 MNHNY, CDR2 SVGAGI (reference sequence). V trimming: 6 bases; J trimming: 5 bases; junction bases outside the gene matches: 8. The CDR3 runs to 14 residues. Primers: 60 Vbeta forward and 13 Jbeta reverse. The data were produced by immunoSEQ multiplex PCR, yet TCRdb's version contains in-frame clones alone and is incomplete. The sample has some 65,000 clones, over 60% seen once; the top ten hold roughly 25%. The gene calls are TRBV6-6 and TRBJ2-7; TRBD1 agrees at 9 bases. This sequence originates from a man between 45 and 60 years old in good health and CMV-seropositive. Sequenced sample: PBMCs. CDR3 nucleotides: TGTGCCAGCAGGGACAGGGGCGCCTTCCACGAGCAGTACTTC. Amino acids: CASRDRGAFHEQYF.